A selection of T cell receptor beta chains follows, all from one sample in a study of blood T cell repertoires in COVID-19. Libraries were prepared by immunoSEQ multiplex PCR; TCRdb keeps only in-frame clonotypes and omits some of them. The table has 46,000 or so clones, roughly 90% seen once. The sequencing input was peripheral blood. These receptors were taken from a man between 65 and 79 years old with active COVID-19. Both conserved end residues are part of each CDR3. D genes are given only for firm matches. Not every row has a clone size; where given, it reads once, few, many or a size class.

d_call,v_call,clone_size,j_call,cdr3_aa,cdr3_nt
-,TRBV18,-,TRBJ1-1,CASSPLAENTEAFF,TGTGCCAGCTCACCACTGGCCGAGAACACTGAAGCTTTCTTT
TRBD1,TRBV5-1,-,TRBJ1-1,CASSGGTAMNTEAFF,TGCGCCAGCAGCGGGGGGACAGCAATGAACACTGAAGCTTTCTTT
TRBD2,TRBV19,-,TRBJ2-2,CASSKQAGDGTGELFF,TGTGCCAGTAGTAAGCAAGCGGGAGATGGCACCGGGGAGCTGTTTTTT
-,TRBV6-6,-,TRBJ1-2,CASRRARGMIYGYTF,TGTGCCAGCAGACGGGCCAGGGGTATGATCTATGGCTACACCTTC
-,TRBV7-8,few,TRBJ1-5,CASSPLRRGGDSQHF,TGTGCCAGCAGTCCCCTGCGTCGCGGAGGAGACTCCCAGCATTTT
TRBD2,TRBV5-1,-,TRBJ2-2,CASSFPGLRNTGELFF,TGCGCCAGCAGCTTTCCGGGACTACGAAACACCGGGGAGCTGTTTTTT
TRBD1,TRBV6-2/TRBV6-3,-,TRBJ2-2,CASSRSGGTGELFF,TGTGCCAGCAGTAGATCAGGGGGCACCGGGGAGCTGTTTTTT
TRBD1,TRBV6-6,few,TRBJ1-5,CASRDRGQGLKPQHF,TGTGCCAGCAGGGATCGGGGACAGGGGTTAAAGCCCCAGCATTTT
TRBD2,TRBV7-3,-,TRBJ2-5,CASSPGGAGQETQYF,TGTGCCAGCAGCCCGGGGGGGGCGGGACAAGAGACCCAGTACTTC
-,TRBV11-2,-,TRBJ1-1,CASSLGDRVGRSSEAFF,TGTGCCAGCAGCTTAGGGGATCGCGTGGGGAGAAGCTCTGAAGCTTTCTTT
TRBD1,TRBV7-9,medium-sized,TRBJ2-7,CASSRRGQAGHEQYF,TGTGCCAGCAGCCGGAGGGGACAGGCGGGGCACGAGCAGTACTTC
-,TRBV21-1,-,TRBJ2-3,CASNPTGGIDTQYF,TGTGCCAGCAACCCGACAGGGGGAATAGATACGCAGTATTTT
TRBD1,TRBV5-1,medium-sized,TRBJ2-5,CASSLEAGQGETQYF,TGCGCCAGCAGCTTGGAAGCGGGACAGGGAGAGACCCAGTACTTC
-,TRBV6-5,-,TRBJ1-5,CASKARGAGQPQHF,TGTGCCAGCAAGGCTCGGGGGGCCGGTCAGCCCCAGCATTTT
TRBD1,TRBV3-1/TRBV3-2,-,TRBJ2-3,CASSQGIKLQGTTDTQYF,TGTGCCAGCAGCCAGGGAATCAAACTACAGGGGACCACAGATACGCAGTATTTT
TRBD2,TRBV27,-,TRBJ2-7,CASSQGLAGGLTYEQYF,TGTGCCAGCAGCCAGGGACTAGCGGGAGGGCTGACCTACGAGCAGTACTTC
-,TRBV4-2,few,TRBJ1-5,CASSQDRGSNQPQHF,TGTGCCAGCAGCCAAGATCGAGGGAGCAATCAGCCCCAGCATTTT
-,TRBV27,-,TRBJ1-6,CASSPYGIGSPLHF,TGTGCCAGCAGCCCCTACGGGATCGGTTCACCCCTCCACTTT
-,TRBV7-8,-,TRBJ1-5,CASSFERGIQPQHF,TGTGCCAGCAGCTTCGAACGGGGAATTCAGCCCCAGCATTTT
TRBD1,TRBV6-5,-,TRBJ1-2,CASRYTGTGAGYTF,TGTGCCAGCAGGTACACCGGGACAGGGGCCGGCTACACCTTC
-,TRBV28,-,TRBJ2-1,CASSFSEYSFVF,TGTGCCAGCAGTTTCTCGGAGTATAGTTTCGTCTTC
-,TRBV28,once,TRBJ2-7,CASSPPPHYEQYF,TGTGCCAGCAGCCCCCCCCCACACTACGAGCAGTACTTC
-,TRBV9,-,TRBJ1-6,CASSSGDGYNSPLHF,TGTGCCAGCAGCTCAGGGGATGGCTATAATTCACCCCTCCACTTT
TRBD2,TRBV4-3,few,TRBJ2-7,CASSLGTSDNEQYF,TGCGCCAGCAGCCTGGGGACTAGCGACAACGAGCAGTACTTC
-,TRBV5-1,-,TRBJ1-1,CASSFAASRQAFF,TGCGCCAGCAGCTTCGCGGCGTCCCGACAGGCTTTCTTT
-,TRBV3-1/TRBV3-2,few,TRBJ1-6,CASKSQRTNSPLHF,TGTGCCAGCAAGAGTCAGCGGACCAATTCACCCCTCCACTTT
TRBD1,TRBV7-2,-,TRBJ1-6,CASSNDRGSSPLHF,TGTGCCAGCAGCAACGACAGGGGTAGTTCACCCCTCCACTTT
-,TRBV12-3/TRBV12-4,few,TRBJ1-5,CASSLTLGGPLHF,TGTGCCAGCAGTTTGACTTTAGGGGGTCCTTTGCATTTT
-,TRBV2,-,TRBJ2-7,CASRDGVGGTAYEQYF,TGTGCCAGCAGGGATGGGGTCGGGGGAACGGCCTACGAGCAGTACTTC
-,TRBV1,-,TRBJ2-1,CTSSHGTGTYNEQFF,TGCACCAGCAGCCATGGTACAGGGACCTACAATGAGCAGTTCTTC
-,TRBV2,-,TRBJ1-2,CASSEQRNYGYTF,TGTGCCAGCAGTGAACAGAGGAACTATGGCTACACCTTC
TRBD2,TRBV4-3,-,TRBJ2-1,CASSHWTSGSYNEQFF,TGCGCCAGCAGCCACTGGACTAGCGGGAGTTATAATGAGCAGTTCTTC
TRBD1,TRBV7-2,-,TRBJ1-2,CASSFPGQGDYGYTF,TGTGCCAGCAGCTTTCCGGGACAGGGCGACTATGGCTACACCTTC
-,TRBV7-2,-,TRBJ1-6,CASSVYYNSPLHF,TGTGCCAGCAGCGTATACTATAATTCACCCCTCCACTTT
-,TRBV18,once,TRBJ2-1,CASSPRDKFYNEQFF,TGTGCCAGCTCACCACGGGACAAGTTCTACAATGAGCAGTTCTTC
-,TRBV5-1,-,TRBJ2-1,CASSLGRPNEQFF,TGCGCCAGCAGCTTGGGCAGGCCCAATGAGCAGTTCTTC
TRBD2,TRBV6-5,-,TRBJ2-7,CASSFQLAGHYEQYF,TGTGCCAGCAGTTTCCAACTAGCGGGCCACTACGAGCAGTACTTC
TRBD1,TRBV28,-,TRBJ2-1,CATRGTGRQFF,TGTGCCACTCGAGGGACAGGCCGGCAGTTCTTC
-,TRBV21-1,once,TRBJ2-7,CASSKGRSGSPYEQYF,TGTGCCAGCAGCAAAGGCCGTAGCGGGAGTCCCTACGAGCAGTACTTC
-,TRBV7-2,-,TRBJ2-7,CASSFQGQPYEQYF,TGTGCCAGCAGCTTTCAAGGACAGCCCTACGAGCAGTACTTC
TRBD1,TRBV7-2,once,TRBJ2-5,CASRANPRRDRQETQYF,TGTGCCAGCAGGGCAAACCCCCGGAGGGACAGGCAAGAGACCCAGTACTTC
-,TRBV5-1,-,TRBJ2-2,CASSLSPRNTGELFF,TGCGCCAGCAGCTTGTCGCCCAGGAACACCGGGGAGCTGTTTTTT
TRBD1,TRBV30,-,TRBJ1-1,CAWTGGIEAFF,TGTGCCTGGACAGGGGGCATTGAAGCTTTCTTT
-,TRBV2,-,TRBJ2-3,CASWRASSADTQYF,TGTGCCTCCTGGCGGGCTAGCTCAGCCGATACGCAGTATTTT
TRBD1,TRBV7-3,-,TRBJ2-1,CASSVGQGYNEQFF,TGTGCCAGCAGCGTGGGACAGGGCTACAATGAGCAGTTCTTC
-,TRBV29-1,-,TRBJ2-7,CSVQPNSYEQYF,TGCAGCGTCCAACCTAACAGCTACGAGCAGTACTTC
TRBD2,TRBV11-1,-,TRBJ2-5,CASSLALGLAERETQYF,TGTGCCAGCAGCTTAGCCCTGGGACTAGCGGAGAGAGAGACCCAGTACTTC
TRBD1,TRBV7-8,-,TRBJ1-6,CASSLVGQGAYNSPLHF,TGTGCCAGCAGCTTAGTAGGACAGGGGGCCTATAATTCACCCCTCCACTTT
-,TRBV4-1,once,TRBJ1-5,CASSHFTGNGDQPQHF,TGCGCCAGCAGCCACTTTACCGGGAATGGGGATCAGCCCCAGCATTTT
-,TRBV6-5,-,TRBJ1-1,CASSYSNGNTEAFF,TGTGCCAGCAGTTACTCGAACGGGAACACTGAAGCTTTCTTT
-,TRBV7-8,-,TRBJ2-7,CASSPIGTGYRSYEQYF,TGTGCCAGCAGCCCGATAGGAACAGGTTATAGGTCCTACGAGCAGTACTTC
TRBD2,TRBV18,-,TRBJ2-2,CASSPQGLAGNTGELFF,TGTGCCAGCTCACCGCAGGGACTAGCGGGCAACACCGGGGAGCTGTTTTTT
-,TRBV6-2/TRBV6-3,-,TRBJ2-7,CASSYLAKLSYEQYF,TGTGCCAGCAGTTACCTAGCCAAGTTAAGCTACGAGCAGTACTTC
-,TRBV28,few,TRBJ2-3,CASSFGGYTDTQYF,TGTGCCAGCAGTTTCGGCGGCTACACAGATACGCAGTATTTT
-,TRBV7-2,-,TRBJ1-1,CASSLVDSLSTEAFF,TGTGCCAGCAGCTTAGTCGACAGCCTCTCCACTGAAGCTTTCTTT